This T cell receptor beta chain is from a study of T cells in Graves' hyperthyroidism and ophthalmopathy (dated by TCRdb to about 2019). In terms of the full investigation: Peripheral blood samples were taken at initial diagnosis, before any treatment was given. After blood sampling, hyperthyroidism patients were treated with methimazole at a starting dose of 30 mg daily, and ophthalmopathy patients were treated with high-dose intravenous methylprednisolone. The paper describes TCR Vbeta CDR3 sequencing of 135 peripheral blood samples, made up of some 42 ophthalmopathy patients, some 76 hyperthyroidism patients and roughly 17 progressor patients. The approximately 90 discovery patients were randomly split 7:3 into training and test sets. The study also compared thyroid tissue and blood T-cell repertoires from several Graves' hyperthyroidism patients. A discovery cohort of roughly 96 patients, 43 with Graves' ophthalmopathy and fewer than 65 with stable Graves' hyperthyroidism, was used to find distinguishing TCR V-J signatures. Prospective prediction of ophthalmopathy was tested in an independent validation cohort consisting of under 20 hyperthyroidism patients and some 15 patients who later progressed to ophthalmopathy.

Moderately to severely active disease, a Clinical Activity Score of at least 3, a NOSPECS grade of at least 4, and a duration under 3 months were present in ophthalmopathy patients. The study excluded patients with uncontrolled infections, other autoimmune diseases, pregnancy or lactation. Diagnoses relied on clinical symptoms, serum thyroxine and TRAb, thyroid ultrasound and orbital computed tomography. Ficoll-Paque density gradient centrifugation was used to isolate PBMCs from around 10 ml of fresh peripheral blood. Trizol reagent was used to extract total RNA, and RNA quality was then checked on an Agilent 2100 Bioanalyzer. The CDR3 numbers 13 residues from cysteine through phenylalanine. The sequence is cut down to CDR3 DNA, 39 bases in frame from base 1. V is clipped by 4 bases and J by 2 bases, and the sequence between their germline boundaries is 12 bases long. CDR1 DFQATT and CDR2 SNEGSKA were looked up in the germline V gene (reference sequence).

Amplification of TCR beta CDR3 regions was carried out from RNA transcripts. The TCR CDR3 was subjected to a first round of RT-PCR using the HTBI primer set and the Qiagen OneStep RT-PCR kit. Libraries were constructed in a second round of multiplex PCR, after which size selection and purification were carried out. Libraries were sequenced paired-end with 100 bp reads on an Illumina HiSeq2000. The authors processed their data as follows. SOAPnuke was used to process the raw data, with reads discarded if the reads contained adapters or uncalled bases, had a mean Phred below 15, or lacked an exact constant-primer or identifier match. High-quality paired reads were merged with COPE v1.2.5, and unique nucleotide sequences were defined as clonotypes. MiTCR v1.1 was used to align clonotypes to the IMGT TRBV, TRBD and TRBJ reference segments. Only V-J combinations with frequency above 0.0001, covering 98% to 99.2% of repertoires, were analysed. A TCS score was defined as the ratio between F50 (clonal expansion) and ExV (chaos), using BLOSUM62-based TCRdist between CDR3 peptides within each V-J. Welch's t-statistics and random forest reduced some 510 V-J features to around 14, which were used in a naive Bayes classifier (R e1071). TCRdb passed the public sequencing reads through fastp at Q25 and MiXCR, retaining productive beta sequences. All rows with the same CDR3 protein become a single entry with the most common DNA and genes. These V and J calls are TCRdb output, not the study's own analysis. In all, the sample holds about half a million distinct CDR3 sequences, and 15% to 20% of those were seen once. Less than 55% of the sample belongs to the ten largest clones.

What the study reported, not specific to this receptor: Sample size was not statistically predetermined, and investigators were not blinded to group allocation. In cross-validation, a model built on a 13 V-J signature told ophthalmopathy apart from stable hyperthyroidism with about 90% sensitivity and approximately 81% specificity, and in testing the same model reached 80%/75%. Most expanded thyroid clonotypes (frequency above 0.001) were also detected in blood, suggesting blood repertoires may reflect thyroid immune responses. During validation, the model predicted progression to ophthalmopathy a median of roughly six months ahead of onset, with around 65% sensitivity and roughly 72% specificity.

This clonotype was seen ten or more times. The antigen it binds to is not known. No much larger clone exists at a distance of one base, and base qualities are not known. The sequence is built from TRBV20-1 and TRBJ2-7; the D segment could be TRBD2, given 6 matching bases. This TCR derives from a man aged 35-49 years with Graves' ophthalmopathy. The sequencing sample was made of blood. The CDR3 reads CSATPGDTYEQYF. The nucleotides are TGCAGTGCTACCCCGGGAGATACCTACGAGCAGTACTTC.